This T cell receptor (beta chain) was identified during a study of cytomegalovirus exposure and HLA in healthy donors. The CDR3 is 15 residues long. The V segment lost 5 bases and the J segment 0 bases; nucleotides outside the gene matches: 2. Germline CDR1 ENHRY, CDR2 SYGVKD. Note on this clone: Its specificity is not known.

General study points: Most TCR sequences were seen very rarely across donors, but some public TCRs occurred in many. Researchers catalogued 160 or so TCR beta chains as cytomegalovirus-associated. Association of 16,951 TCR beta sequences with HLA alleles was found at 0.05 false discovery rate in a later analysis. Accurate predictions that matched the HLA-A and HLA-B alleles of most subjects were reportedly made from TCR beta sequences.

Primers included in the PCR were 60 Vbeta and 13 Jbeta primers. Profiling relied on immunoSEQ multiplex PCR, and the TCRdb table lists in-frame clones only, not all of them. The repertoire consists of a few hundred thousand clones, with 75% to 80% occurring once and the leading ten covering 1.5% to 2%. Sample: PBMCs. This TCR came from a man between 18 and 35 years old in good health and CMV-seronegative. The rearrangement joins TRBV10-3 to TRBJ2-2; 8 bases align to TRBD2. The CDR3 protein is CAISTSGPNTGELFF. CDR3 in DNA: TGTGCCATCAGTACTAGCGGCCCGAACACCGGGGAGCTGTTTTTT.